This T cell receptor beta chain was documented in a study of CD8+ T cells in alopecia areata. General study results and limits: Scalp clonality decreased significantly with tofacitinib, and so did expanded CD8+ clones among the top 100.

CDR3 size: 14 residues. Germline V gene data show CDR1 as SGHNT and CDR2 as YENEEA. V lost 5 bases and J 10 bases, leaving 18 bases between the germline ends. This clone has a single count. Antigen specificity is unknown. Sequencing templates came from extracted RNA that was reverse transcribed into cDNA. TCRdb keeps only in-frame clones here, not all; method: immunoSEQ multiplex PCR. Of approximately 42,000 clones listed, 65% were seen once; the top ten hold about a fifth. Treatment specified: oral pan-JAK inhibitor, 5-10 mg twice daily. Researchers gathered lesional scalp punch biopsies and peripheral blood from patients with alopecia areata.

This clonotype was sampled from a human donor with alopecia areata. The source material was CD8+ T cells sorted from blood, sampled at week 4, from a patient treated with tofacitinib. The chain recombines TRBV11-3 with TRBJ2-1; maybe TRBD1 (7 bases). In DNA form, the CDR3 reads TGTGCCAGCAGCACACGACAGGGCGGGAAGGAGCAGTTCTTC. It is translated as CASSTRQGGKEQFF.